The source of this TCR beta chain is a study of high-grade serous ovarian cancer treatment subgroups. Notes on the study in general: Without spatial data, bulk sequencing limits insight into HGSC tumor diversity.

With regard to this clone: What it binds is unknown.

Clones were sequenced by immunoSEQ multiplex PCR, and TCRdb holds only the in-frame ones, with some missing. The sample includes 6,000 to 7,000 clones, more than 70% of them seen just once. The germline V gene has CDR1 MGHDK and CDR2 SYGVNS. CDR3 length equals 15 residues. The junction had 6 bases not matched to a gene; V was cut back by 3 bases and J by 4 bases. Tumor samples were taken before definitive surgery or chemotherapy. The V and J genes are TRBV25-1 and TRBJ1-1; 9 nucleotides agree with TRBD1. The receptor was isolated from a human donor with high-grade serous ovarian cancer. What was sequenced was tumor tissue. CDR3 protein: CASSEDRGTATEAFF. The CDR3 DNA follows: TGTGCCAGCAGTGAGGACAGGGGAACGGCCACTGAAGCTTTCTTT.